The rows below give T cell receptor beta chains drawn from one sample of a study of T cells expressing NK-cell markers. Reanalyzing the 5' RACE reads, TCRdb keeps one entry per CDR3 protein, without DNA. The sample shows approximately 550,000 distinct CDR3 sequences, and approximately 3.5% sits with its ten largest clones. Material for sequencing was blood T cells: a sorted CD56 or NKG2C T cell subset, CD4+ or CD8+ T cells, or bulk PBMC T cells (not recorded which). The receptors come from a man aged 18 to 30 in good health. Each CDR3 is given with its conserved first and last residue.

TRBV12-3/TRBV12-4	TRBJ2-6	CASSLIVGITSGANVLTF
TRBV20-1	TRBJ2-5	CSARGAGLYQETQYF
TRBV20-1	TRBJ2-5	CSARDLASGSFATQYF
TRBV12-3/TRBV12-4	TRBJ2-1	CASSSAQQGAAYNEQFF
TRBV25-1	TRBJ2-1	CASKPAGGPGEQFF
TRBV3-1	TRBJ1-3	CASSQMDTSGNTIYF
TRBV3-1	TRBJ2-1	CASSRQRYNEQFF
TRBV12-3/TRBV12-4	TRBJ2-3	CASRRTVLTDTQYF
TRBV27	TRBJ2-7	CASSPRRRDGAYEQYF
TRBV6-5	TRBJ2-1	CASRKTSGEQFF
TRBV29-1	TRBJ2-3	CSGPVGDTQYF
TRBV5-1	TRBJ2-7	CASSLFGSGLAGDYEQYF
TRBV5-1	TRBJ2-7	CASSLLSGFEQYF
TRBV20-1	TRBJ2-7	CSARDYRLTYEQYF
TRBV19	TRBJ1-5	CASSPGPGVEIPNQPQHF
TRBV7-2	TRBJ2-1	CASSPGLAGGREQFF
TRBV18	TRBJ2-5	CASSLYRTGGETQYF
TRBV4-1	TRBJ2-3	CASSQDSGTGDTQYF
TRBV29-1	TRBJ2-2	CSVTRLGELFF
TRBV5-5	TRBJ2-5	CASSSQTGETQYF
TRBV5-6	TRBJ2-5	CASSKTGGVSGSETQYF
TRBV9	TRBJ2-2	CASRQGATGELFF
TRBV10-3	TRBJ1-5	CAISGRDRDNQPQHF
TRBV7-2	TRBJ1-5	CASSLGGDVQPQHF
TRBV3-1	TRBJ1-3	CASSHDPRASGNTIYF
TRBV30	TRBJ2-2	CAWDGTGELFF
TRBV21-1	TRBJ2-1	CASSRTTRRVSNEQFF
TRBV5-1	TRBJ2-1	CASSLFGLDDEQFF
TRBV7-8	TRBJ1-1	CASSRIPGTANTEAFF
TRBV7-9	TRBJ2-5	CASSLASGVPKETQYF
TRBV12-3/TRBV12-4	TRBJ1-5	CASRSGQIGNQPQHF
TRBV29-1	TRBJ1-1	CSVVGLKDAEAFF
TRBV5-5	TRBJ1-5	CASSQEVRDSNQPQHF
TRBV7-9	TRBJ2-2	CASRTGLAGPNTGELFF
TRBV29-1	TRBJ2-2	CSVREQGNTGELFF
TRBV28	TRBJ2-3	CASGQGPDTQYF
TRBV6-2/TRBV6-3	TRBJ2-3	CASSYSRDNTDTQYF
TRBV4-1	TRBJ2-1	CASSRVGEEYNEQFF
TRBV5-5	TRBJ2-7	CASSTPGLYEQYF